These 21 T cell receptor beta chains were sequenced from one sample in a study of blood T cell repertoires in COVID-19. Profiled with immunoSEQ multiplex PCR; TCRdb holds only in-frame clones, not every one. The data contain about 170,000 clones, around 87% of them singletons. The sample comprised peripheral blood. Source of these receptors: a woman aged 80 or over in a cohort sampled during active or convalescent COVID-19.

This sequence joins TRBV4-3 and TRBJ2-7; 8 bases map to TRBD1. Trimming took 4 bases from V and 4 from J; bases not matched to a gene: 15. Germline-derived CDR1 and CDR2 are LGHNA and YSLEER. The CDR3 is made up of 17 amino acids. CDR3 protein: CASSPGRLTGGRYEQYF. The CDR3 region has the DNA TGCGCCAGCAGCCCGGGAAGACTCACAGGGGGGAGGTACGAGCAGTACTTC.

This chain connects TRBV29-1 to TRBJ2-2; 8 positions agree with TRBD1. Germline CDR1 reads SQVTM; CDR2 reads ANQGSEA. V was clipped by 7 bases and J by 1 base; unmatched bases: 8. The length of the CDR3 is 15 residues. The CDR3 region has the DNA TGCAGCGAGGATGGGACAGGCAAGAACACCGGGGAGCTGTTTTTT. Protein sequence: CSEDGTGKNTGELFF.

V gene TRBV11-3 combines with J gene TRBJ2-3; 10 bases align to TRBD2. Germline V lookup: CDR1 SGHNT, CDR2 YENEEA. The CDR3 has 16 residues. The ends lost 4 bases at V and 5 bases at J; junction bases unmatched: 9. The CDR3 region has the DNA TGTGCCAGCAGCTGGAAACCGGGACTAGCGATAGATACGCAGTATTTT. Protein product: CASSWKPGLAIDTQYF.

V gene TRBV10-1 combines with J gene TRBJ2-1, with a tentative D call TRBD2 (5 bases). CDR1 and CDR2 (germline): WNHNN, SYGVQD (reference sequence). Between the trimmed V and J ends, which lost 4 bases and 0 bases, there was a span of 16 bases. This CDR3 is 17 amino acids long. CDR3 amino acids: CASSGRSGRSSYNEQFF. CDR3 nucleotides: TGCGCCAGCAGTGGTAGAAGCGGAAGGAGCTCCTACAATGAGCAGTTCTTC.

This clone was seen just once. The DNA of the CDR3 is TGCGCCAGCAGCCCGAGCTACCTACAGGGTGGTAGCACAGATACGCAGTATTTT. It codes for CASSPSYLQGGSTDTQYF. The gene calls are TRBV5-1 and TRBJ2-3; possible D gene TRBD1, 6 bases. Per germline, CDR1 SGHRS and CDR2 YFSETQ. This CDR3 is built from 18 residues. Trimming took off 4 bases at V and 0 bases at J, with 21 bases between the two ends.

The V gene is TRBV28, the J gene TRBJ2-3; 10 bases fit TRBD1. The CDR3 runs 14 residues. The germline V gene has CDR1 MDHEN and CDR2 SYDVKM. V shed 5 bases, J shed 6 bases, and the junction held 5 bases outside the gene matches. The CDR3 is CASSRQGALDTQYF. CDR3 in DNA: TGTGCCAGCAGTCGACAGGGGGCCCTGGATACGCAGTATTTT.

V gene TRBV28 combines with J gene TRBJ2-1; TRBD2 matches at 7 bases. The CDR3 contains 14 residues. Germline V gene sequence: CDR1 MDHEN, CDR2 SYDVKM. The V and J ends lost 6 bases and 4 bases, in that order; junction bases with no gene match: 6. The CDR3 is CASRPRESYNEQFF. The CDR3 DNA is TGTGCCAGCAGGCCGCGGGAGAGTTACAATGAGCAGTTCTTC.

The CDR3 here is CASSLRPGVVGNEQFF. As DNA, the CDR3 is TGTGCCAGCAGCTTACGCCCGGGAGTAGTAGGAAATGAGCAGTTCTTC. The chain recombines TRBV7-9 with TRBJ2-1, with a weak D call TRBD2 (6 bases). There are 16 residues in the CDR3. V dropped 2 bases and J dropped 7 bases, with 18 bases sitting between them. Germline loops: CDR1 SEHNR, CDR2 FQNEAQ (reference sequence). The full variable domain, its missing parts supplied by reference TRBV7-9 and TRBJ2-1, is DTGVSQNPRHKITKRGQNVTFRCDPISEHNRLYWYRQTLGQGPEFLTYFQNEAQLEKSRLLSDRFSAERPKGSFSTLEIQRTEQGDSAMYLCASSLRPGVVGNEQFFGPGTRLTVL.

The DNA of the CDR3 is TGTGCCAGCAGCTGGGTTCAGGGGACAGATACGCAGTATTTT. This gives the protein CASSWVQGTDTQYF. V usage is TRBV7-9 and J usage is TRBJ2-3; maybe TRBD1 (6 bases). Germline lookup yields CDR1 SEHNR and CDR2 FQNEAQ (reference sequence). The V end was cut by 4 bases, the J end by 3 bases, with 11 bases between. This CDR3 has 14 amino acids. Using reference TRBV7-9 and TRBJ2-3 for the parts outside the CDR3, the full variable domain is DTGVSQNPRHKITKRGQNVTFRCDPISEHNRLYWYRQTLGQGPEFLTYFQNEAQLEKSRLLSDRFSAERPKGSFSTLEIQRTEQGDSAMYLCASSWVQGTDTQYFGPGTRLTVL.

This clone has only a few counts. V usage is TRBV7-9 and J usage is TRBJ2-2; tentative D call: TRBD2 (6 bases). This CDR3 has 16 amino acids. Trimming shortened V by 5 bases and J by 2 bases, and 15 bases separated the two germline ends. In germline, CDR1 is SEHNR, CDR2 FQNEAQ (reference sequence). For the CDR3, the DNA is TGTGCCAGCAGCCCCAGACTAGACTTCAACACCGGGGAGCTGTTTTTT. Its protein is CASSPRLDFNTGELFF.

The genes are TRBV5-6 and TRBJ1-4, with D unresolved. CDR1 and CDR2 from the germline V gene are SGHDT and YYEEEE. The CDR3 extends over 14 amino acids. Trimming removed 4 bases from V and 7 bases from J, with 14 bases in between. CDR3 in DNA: TGTGCCAGCAGCACCCGGGGTGGTGCTGAAAAACTGTTTTTT. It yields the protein CASSTRGGAEKLFF.

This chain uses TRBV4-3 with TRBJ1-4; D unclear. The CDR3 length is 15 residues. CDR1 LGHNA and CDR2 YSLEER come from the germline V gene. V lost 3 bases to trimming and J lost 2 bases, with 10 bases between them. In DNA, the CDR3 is TGCGCCAGCAGCCACGCCGCGGGGACTAATGAAAAACTGTTTTTT. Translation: CASSHAAGTNEKLFF.

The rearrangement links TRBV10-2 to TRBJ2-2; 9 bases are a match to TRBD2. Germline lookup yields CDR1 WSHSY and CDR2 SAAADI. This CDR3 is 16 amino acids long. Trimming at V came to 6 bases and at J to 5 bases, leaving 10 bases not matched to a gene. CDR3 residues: CASRRSGGRETGELFF. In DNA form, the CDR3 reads TGCGCCAGCAGGAGAAGCGGGGGGAGGGAGACCGGGGAGCTGTTTTTT.

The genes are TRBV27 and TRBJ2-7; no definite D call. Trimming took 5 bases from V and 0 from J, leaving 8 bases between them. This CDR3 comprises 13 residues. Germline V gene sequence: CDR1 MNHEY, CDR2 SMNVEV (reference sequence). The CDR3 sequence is CASSPGVSYEQYF. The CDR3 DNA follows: TGTGCCAGCAGTCCAGGCGTCTCCTACGAGCAGTACTTC.

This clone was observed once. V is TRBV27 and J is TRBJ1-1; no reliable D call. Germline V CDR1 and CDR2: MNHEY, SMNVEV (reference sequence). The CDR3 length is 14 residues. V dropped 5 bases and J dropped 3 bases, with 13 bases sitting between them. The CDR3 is CASSPQKRDTEAFF. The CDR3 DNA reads TGTGCCAGCAGTCCCCAAAAGAGGGACACTGAAGCTTTCTTT.

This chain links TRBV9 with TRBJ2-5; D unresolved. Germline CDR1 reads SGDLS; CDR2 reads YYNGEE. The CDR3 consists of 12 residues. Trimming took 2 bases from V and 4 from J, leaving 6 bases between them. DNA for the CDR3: TGTGCCAGCAGCGTCTTCTTAGAGACCCAGTACTTC. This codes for CASSVFLETQYF.

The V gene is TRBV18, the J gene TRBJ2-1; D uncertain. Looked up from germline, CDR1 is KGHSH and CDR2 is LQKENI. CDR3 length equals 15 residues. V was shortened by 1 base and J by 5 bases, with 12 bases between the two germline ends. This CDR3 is CASSPQIHSNNEQFF. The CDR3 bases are TGTGCCAGCTCACCACAAATCCACAGCAACAATGAGCAGTTCTTC. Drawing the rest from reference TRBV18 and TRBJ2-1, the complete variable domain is NAGVMQNPRHLVRRRGQEARLRCSPMKGHSHVYWYRQLPEEGLKFMVYLQKENIIDESGMPKERFSAEFPKEGPSILRIQQVVRGDSAAYFCASSPQIHSNNEQFFGPGTRLTVL.

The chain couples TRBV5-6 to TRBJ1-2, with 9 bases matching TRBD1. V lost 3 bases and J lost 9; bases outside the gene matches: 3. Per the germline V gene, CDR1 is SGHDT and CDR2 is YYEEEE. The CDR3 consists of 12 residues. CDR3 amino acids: CASSWGQGSYTF. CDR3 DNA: TGTGCCAGCAGCTGGGGACAGGGAAGCTACACCTTC.

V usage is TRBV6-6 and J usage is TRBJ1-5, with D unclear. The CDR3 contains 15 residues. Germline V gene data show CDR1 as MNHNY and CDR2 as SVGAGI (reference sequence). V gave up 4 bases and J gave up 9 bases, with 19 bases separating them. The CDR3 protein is CASSFPETQRGPQHF. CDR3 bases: TGTGCCAGCAGTTTCCCGGAGACCCAACGGGGGCCCCAGCATTTT.

CDR3: CASSSLERGSNQPQHF. The DNA of the CDR3 is TGTGCCAGTAGTTCCCTCGAGCGAGGGAGCAATCAGCCCCAGCATTTT. V is TRBV19 and J is TRBJ1-5; no definite D call. Germline V gene sequence: CDR1 LNHDA, CDR2 SQIVND (reference sequence). V lost 5 bases, J lost 1 base, and 15 bases lay in between. The CDR3 loop spans 16 amino acids.

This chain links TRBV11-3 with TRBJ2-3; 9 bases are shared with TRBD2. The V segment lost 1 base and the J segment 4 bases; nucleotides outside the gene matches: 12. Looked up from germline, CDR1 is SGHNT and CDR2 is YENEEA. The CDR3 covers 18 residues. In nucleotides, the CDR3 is TGTGCCAGCAGCTTAGGAAGTCTTGCGGGAGGGTCGGCAGATACGCAGTATTTT. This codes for CASSLGSLAGGSADTQYF.